The text below deals with one T cell receptor (beta chain). What it binds is not known. Data came from immunoSEQ multiplex PCR; TCRdb stores just in-frame clones and leaves some out. The sample has about 180,000 clones; roughly nine tenths are singletons. These data are taken from a study of T cell responses to AZD1222 COVID-19 vaccine. Study observations and caveats: Only a handful of AZD1222 recipients, five to seven in all, had baseline seropositivity.

The length of the CDR3 is 13 residues. In germline, CDR1 is MDHEN, CDR2 SYDVKM. The ends were cut back, 0 bases at V and 8 bases at J, with 7 bases in the middle. The sequence derives from an adult in good health. This sequence joins TRBV28 and TRBJ2-2, with D maybe TRBD2 (6 bases). Sequencing used peripheral blood, obtained on day 0 of AZD1222 vaccination. The CDR3 region has the DNA TGTGCCAGCAGTTTATGGGGACTGGGGGAGCTGTTTTTT. This encodes CASSLWGLGELFF.